The entry below describes one T cell receptor (beta chain). No antigen is known for it. Within one base of it there is no much larger clone, and no base qualities were kept. For the CD8 naive samples, CD45RO-negative cells were positively selected for CCR7, yielding a CD45RA+CCR7+ population from which TemRA cells were excluded. The donors were healthy, HIV-negative adults who had no recently reported acute infections or vaccinations. Only Caucasian adults living in Nashville, Tennessee, USA were represented among the donors. Blood was obtained by leukapheresis, after which PBMCs were separated by Ficoll-Histopaque density gradient centrifugation and cryopreserved in liquid nitrogen vapor phase. Analytical flow cytometry was used to check the purity and quantity of every magnetically sorted T cell population. Each sorted fraction had its genomic DNA isolated and then quantified by UV absorbance on a Nanodrop 2000c.

This record belongs to a study of shared clonotypes between healthy human individuals (dated by TCRdb to between 2020 and 2021). In terms of the full investigation: The cohort comprised two women and a few men aged 18 to 49 years. For each donor, three plates each were used for CD4 naive and CD4 memory, two plates were used for CD8 naive, and one plate was used for CD8 memory. The study deeply sequenced blood TCR repertoires of about 5 healthy adults to estimate repertoire size and the extent of clonotype sharing between individuals. Libraries were prepared and TCR repertoires were sequenced by different laboratories using diverse techniques, in order to increase sequencing depth and limit assay-specific biases. Per donor, leukapheresis produced somewhere between about 0.85 and 10 billion PBMCs. Broad study findings and their caveats: Estimated clonotype richness was generally larger for naive than for memory subsets. Across a few donors, about 5.2% of naive CD4, approximately 3.6% of naive CD8, about 2% of memory CD4, and about 0.4% of memory CD8 clonotypes were shared. Clonotypes shared by all four sorted-subset donors showed higher generation probabilities than non-shared clonotypes. Incomplete sequencing was indicated by rarefaction of sorted-subset datasets, despite the large sequencing depth. Because the study included only a small number of donors, the genetic and exposure-history diversity represented was limited. Pairwise subsampling indicated that sequencing depth was expected to affect the degree of clonotype sharing among donors. Only blood was sampled, and tissue TCR repertoires likely differ from those in blood.

Using the deep immunoSEQ assay, TCR CDR3 regions were amplified from genomic DNA by multiplex PCR. Extracted genomic DNA from each cell subset was distributed evenly across all wells of several immunoSEQ 96-well plates, and each plate was treated as a replicate. For sorted subsets, 200 to 250 ng of genomic DNA, equivalent to 25,000 to 35,000 T cell genomes, went into each replicate PCR. Purified libraries were measured with a Qubit 3.0 fluorometer, size-checked on a Bioanalyzer 2100, and measured again with the KAPA Library Quantification kit. Each immunoSEQ 96-well plate was sequenced on its own single-read 150-cycle Illumina NextSeq 550 flow cell. The source study handled its data this way. Because the immunoSEQ output included only junctional sequences and no quality scores, the filtering could not be the same as the filtering used for full-length reads. To assign V/J genes and CDR3, sequences were annotated using PyIR, a Python wrapper for IgBLAST v1.9, with IMGT germline references. Reads with weak V/J assignments (E-value above 1e-6), missing CDR3, stop codons, out-of-frame junctions, or ambiguous translated residues were removed. V3J clonotypes were defined by identical inferred V gene, J gene, and CDR3 amino acid sequence. The percentage overlap between two repertoires was calculated by dividing the number of shared unique clonotypes by the size of the smaller repertoire. Richness of each repertoire was evaluated using RTK rarefaction, the Chao1 estimator, and Recon v2.1 estimates of unobserved clonotypes. Generation probabilities were computed with OLGA for all TCRbeta clonotypes obtained by the gDNA method from several donors. In its TCRdb copy, this immuneACCESS table keeps in-frame sequences only and misses some clones. Where compared with another copy, unresolved V genes explain less than half of these, and the others have no known cause. V, J and clone size reflect that table, while D and trimming were determined from the DNA. The sample table lists over 2,000,000 clones, 85% to 95% of them with a count of one. About 1.7% of the sample lies in the top ten.

Clipping removes 7 bases from V and 0 bases from J, with 4 as the unmatched junction base count. Including cysteine and phenylalanine, the CDR3 has 15 amino acids. Kept here is only the CDR3 DNA, which spans 45 bases and is read in frame from base 1. The CDR1 and CDR2 encoded by the germline V gene (reference sequence) are LNHDA and SQIVND. This receptor chain uses TRBV19 and TRBJ2-2; TRBD2 lines up with 8 middle nucleotides. What was sequenced was naive CD8+ T cells from PBMCs. The cell subset or site label on this specimen signifies: CD45RA+CCR7+. The sequence was collected from a man between 18 and 29 years old in good health. Some clones in this sample may be carry-over from other donors' samples. The nucleotide sequence is given as TGTGCCAGTATGTTAGCGGGGACGAACACCGGGGAGCTGTTTTTT. It translates to CASMLAGTNTGELFF. When the CDR3 is completed using the reference TRBV19 and TRBJ2-2 genes on either side, the full variable domain is DGGITQSPKYLFRKEGQNVTLSCEQNLNHDAMYWYRQDPGQGLRLIYYSQIVNDFQKGDIAEGYSVSREKKESFPLTVTSAQKNPTAFYLCASMLAGTNTGELFFGEGSRLTVL.